This T cell receptor (beta chain) was sequenced during a study of blood T cells in healthy people across ages. The CDR3 is 12 residues long. The germline V gene has CDR1 SGHAT and CDR2 FQNNGV. A remark on this clonotype: Its specificity is not known.

For the second PCR, which ran for about 6 to 12 cycles, a sample-barcoded 5' primer and a J-beta primer mix were used. TCRdb fed the 5' RACE reads into MiXCR, producing one record per CDR3 protein. The sample contains fewer than 1,000,000 distinct CDR3 sequences, 35% to 60% of which appear only once. In each sample, at least 6.5 million PBMCs were isolated. Study observations and caveats: Naive T cell percentage showed a strong correlation with the diversity of TCR beta. Compared with aged donors, long-lived donors showed fewer expanded clones, suggesting selection. Age showed a roughly linear inverse relationship with TCR beta diversity per million T cells.

This sequence joins TRBV11-2 and TRBJ2-1; no reliable D call. The J call could be wrong; TRBJ2-7 is a better fit for the DNA end. The sample taken for sequencing was blood. This receptor was taken from an older man in good health. CDR3 region: CASSSLYNEQYF. CDR3 nucleotides: TGTGCCAGCAGCTCTCTATACAATGAGCAGTACTTC.